These 23 T cell receptor beta chains came from one sample sequenced in a study of T cell responses to AZD1222 COVID-19 vaccine. Profiled with immunoSEQ multiplex PCR; TCRdb holds only in-frame clones, not every one. The data show around 83,000 clones, more than 70% seen once. Specimen: peripheral blood, collected on day 0 of AZD1222 vaccination. These receptors came from an adult in good health.

V is TRBV29-1 and J is TRBJ1-2; 7 bases are shared with TRBD1. The CDR3 is made up of 13 amino acids. V shed 5 bases, J shed 5 bases, and the junction held 8 bases outside the gene matches. Germline assignment: CDR1 SQVTM and CDR2 ANQGSEA. The CDR3 coding sequence is TGCAGCGTTAAGGTCTTGGGACAGTATGGCTACACCTTC. Translated, it gives CSVKVLGQYGYTF.

The rearrangement uses TRBV7-2 and TRBJ1-2, with TRBD1 as a possible D gene (5 bases). Germline CDR1 and CDR2: SGHTA and FQGNSA. V was cut by 0 bases and J by 7 bases, with 9 bases left in between. The CDR3 consists of 13 residues. CDR3 sequence reads: CASSLAGRSGYTF. In DNA, the CDR3 is TGTGCCAGCAGCTTAGCGGGGCGGAGTGGCTACACCTTC.

The chain couples TRBV7-8 to TRBJ1-2, with TRBD1 identical over 8 bases. CDR3 length: 15 residues. Germline V gene data show CDR1 as SGHVS and CDR2 as FQNEAQ. V lost 3 bases and J lost 4; bases outside the gene matches: 7. The CDR3 bases are TGTGCCAGCAGCTTCGGCCAGGGGGCAATCTATGGCTACACCTTC. It codes for CASSFGQGAIYGYTF.

This chain uses TRBV5-1 with TRBJ1-5; the D gene is possibly TRBD1 (6 bases). Germline V lookup: CDR1 SGHRS, CDR2 YFSETQ. Trimming left V 0 bases short and J 4 bases short, with 11 bases between. The CDR3 extends over 15 amino acids. CDR3: CASSLDPGANQPQHF. The CDR3 region has the DNA TGCGCCAGCAGCTTGGATCCGGGGGCTAATCAGCCCCAGCATTTT.

This clone was counted a single time. This chain connects TRBV7-2 to TRBJ1-4; 8 bases fit TRBD1. With V trimmed by 5 bases and J by 7 bases, 12 bases remained unmatched. The CDR3 has 16 residues. Germline V CDR1 and CDR2: SGHTA, FQGNSA. The CDR3 here is CASSHSYRGGSEKLFF. The CDR3 region has the DNA TGTGCCAGCAGCCACTCCTACAGGGGGGGGAGTGAAAAACTGTTTTTT.

This chain joins TRBV9 and TRBJ1-5; D is possibly TRBD1 (6 bases). CDR1 and CDR2 (germline): SGDLS, YYNGEE. V lost 7 bases to trimming and J lost 0 bases, with 14 bases between them. The CDR3 totals 15 residues. The CDR3 bases are TGTGCCAGCGCCCGAACGGGGGCTAGCAATCAGCCCCAGCATTTT. It is translated as CASARTGASNQPQHF.

A few counts support this clone. The chain couples TRBV18 to TRBJ2-3, with 16 bases fitting TRBD2. The junction had 4 bases not matched to a gene; V was cut back by 6 bases and J by 4 bases. Looked up from germline, CDR1 is KGHSH and CDR2 is LQKENI. The CDR3 is 16 residues long. The CDR3 protein is CASSPGTSGGADTQYF. CDR3 DNA sequence: TGTGCCAGCTCCCCCGGGACTAGCGGGGGGGCAGATACGCAGTATTTT.

This CDR3 is CASSRSVGASYEQYF. CDR3 in DNA: TGTGCCAGCAGCCGTAGTGTGGGGGCGAGCTACGAGCAGTACTTC. The chain links TRBV11-2 to TRBJ2-7, with a weak D call TRBD1 (6 bases). Per the germline V gene, CDR1 is SGHAT and CDR2 is FQNNGV. The length of the CDR3 is 15 residues. Trimming cost V 5 bases and J 3 bases, with 17 bases left between them.

The chain employs TRBV7-8 and TRBJ1-2, with 7 bases fitting TRBD1. V shed 6 bases and J 8 bases; nucleotides not matched to a gene: 15. Germline CDR1 SGHVS, CDR2 FQNEAQ. CDR3 length: 15 amino acids. CDR3 amino acids: CASRSGGSGFQGYTF. DNA of the CDR3: TGTGCCAGCAGATCAGGGGGTTCCGGGTTTCAAGGCTACACCTTC.

The rearrangement joins TRBV4-1 to TRBJ2-7, with 7 bases that match TRBD1. This CDR3 region has 14 residues. Germline V CDR1 and CDR2: MGHRA, YSYEKL. V lost 1 base to trimming and J lost 4 bases; unmatched junction nucleotides: 4. CDR3 nucleotides: TGCGCCAGCAGCCAAGTACAGGGGACGTACGAGCAGTACTTC. This translates into CASSQVQGTYEQYF.

The J gene is TRBJ1-6, the V gene TRBV18; D is possibly TRBD1 (6 bases). From germline, CDR1 is KGHSH and CDR2 LQKENI. Deletions cut 2 bases from V and 5 bases from J, with 10 bases between. The CDR3 runs to 15 residues. The CDR3 protein is CASSPGYRDNSPLHF. CDR3 nucleotides: TGTGCCAGCTCACCAGGGTACAGGGATAATTCACCCCTCCACTTT.

The CDR3 DNA follows: TGTGCCAGCAGCATCCGGGACATTACCTACAATGAGCAGTTCTTC. Translation gives CASSIRDITYNEQFF. This sequence joins TRBV7-9 and TRBJ2-1; D is perhaps TRBD1 (6 bases). This CDR3 has 15 amino acids. Germline V gene lookup returns CDR1 SEHNR and CDR2 FQNEAQ (reference sequence). V shed 5 bases and J shed 2 bases, with 13 bases lying between them.

V gene TRBV10-3 combines with J gene TRBJ1-6; 9 positions agree with TRBD1. The V segment lost 10 bases and the J segment 2 bases; nucleotides outside the gene matches: 3. This CDR3 region has 14 residues. The germline gives CDR1 ENHRY, CDR2 SYGVKD. CDR3 protein: CATRDRAYNSPLHF. CDR3 bases: TGTGCCACCAGGGACAGGGCCTATAATTCACCCCTCCACTTT.

This clone was observed once. The genes are TRBV6-5 and TRBJ2-7, with D possibly TRBD1 on 6 matching bases. This CDR3 is 14 amino acids long. Trimming shortened V by 2 bases and J by 2 bases, and 10 bases separated the two germline ends. The germline V gene encodes CDR1 MNHEY and CDR2 SVGAGI. DNA for the CDR3: TGTGCCAGCAGTTACGGGGGCTCTCCCTACGAGCAGTACTTC. It codes for CASSYGGSPYEQYF.

V is TRBV6-4 and J is TRBJ2-3, with unresolved D. Trimming removed 3 bases at V and 1 base at J, with 8 bases between. The CDR3 loop spans 14 amino acids. The V gene's germline CDR1 is MRHNA and CDR2 SNTAGT. The CDR3 sequence: CASSEDGRTDTQYF. In DNA form, the CDR3 reads TGTGCCAGCAGTGAAGACGGACGCACAGATACGCAGTATTTT.

This clone was detected a few times. The chain couples TRBV11-2 to TRBJ1-1; D unclear. The V gene's germline CDR1 is SGHAT and CDR2 FQNNGV. Trimming stripped 2 bases from V and 4 bases from J, with 14 bases between. The CDR3 totals 15 residues. The CDR3 sequence: CASSLRRGYGTEAFF. The CDR3 nucleotides are TGTGCCAGCAGCTTACGGCGGGGTTACGGCACTGAAGCTTTCTTT.

This chain links TRBV5-1 with TRBJ2-4; 15 bases align to TRBD2. V shed 1 base, J shed 4 bases, and the junction held 6 bases outside the gene matches. The CDR3 sequence is 18 residues long. Germline V gives CDR1 SGHRS, CDR2 YFSETQ. The CDR3: CASSLRGLAGGPKNIQYF. Written as DNA, the CDR3 is TGCGCCAGCAGCTTGAGGGGACTAGCGGGAGGACCAAAAAACATTCAGTACTTC. Looking up the rest from reference TRBV5-1 and TRBJ2-4 gives the full variable domain: KAGVTQTPRYLIKTRGQQVTLSCSPISGHRSVSWYQQTPGQGLQFLFEYFSETQRNKGNFPGRFSGRQFSNSRSEMNVSTLELGDSALYLCASSLRGLAGGPKNIQYFGAGTRLSVL.

The gene calls are TRBV13 and TRBJ1-2; 7 bases agree with TRBD1. The length of the CDR3 is 13 residues. Germline CDR1 is PRHDT and CDR2 is FYEKMQ (reference sequence). V lost 4 bases, J lost 2 bases, and 1 base stayed unmatched. The CDR3 sequence: CASSSQGNYGYTF. CDR3 sequence (DNA): TGTGCCAGCAGCTCACAGGGGAACTATGGCTACACCTTC.

The chain uses TRBV4-3 and TRBJ1-4, with D tentatively TRBD1 (6 bases). This CDR3 has 14 amino acids. Looked up from germline, CDR1 is LGHNA and CDR2 is YSLEER. Trimming removed 5 bases from V and 7 bases from J, with 14 bases in between. The CDR3 sequence: CASSSTGFGEKLFF. DNA of the CDR3: TGCGCCAGCAGCTCGACAGGTTTTGGTGAAAAACTGTTTTTT.

The chain is built from TRBV24-1 and TRBJ2-5; TRBD1 agrees at 10 bases. The CDR3 is made up of 16 amino acids. The V gene's germline CDR1 is KGHDR and CDR2 SFDVKD. V dropped 4 bases and J dropped 5; count of bases not matched to a gene: 9. In DNA form, the CDR3 reads TGTGCCACCAGTGACACAATGACAGGGGGCCGGGAGACCCAGTACTTC. Protein: CATSDTMTGGRETQYF.

The chain links TRBV7-2 to TRBJ2-3, with 13 bases matching TRBD2. Germline V gene lookup returns CDR1 SGHTA and CDR2 FQGNSA. V gave up 4 bases and J gave up 2 bases; unmatched junction bases: 6. The CDR3 loop spans 17 amino acids. The chain's CDR3 is CASSSEGLAGYTDTQYF. The DNA of the CDR3 is TGTGCCAGCAGCTCCGAGGGACTAGCGGGGTACACAGATACGCAGTATTTT.

The V call is TRBV7-2, the J call TRBJ2-2; a possible D gene is TRBD1 (6 bases). The CDR3 contains 14 residues. Germline V CDR1 and CDR2: SGHTA, FQGNSA. The V end lost 6 bases, the J end lost 2 bases, and 10 bases lay between the germline ends. The CDR3 DNA is TGTGCCAGCAGTTTACAGGGAAACACCGGGGAGCTGTTTTTT. This encodes CASSLQGNTGELFF. Together with reference TRBV7-2 and TRBJ2-2, the CDR3 gives the full variable domain: GAGVSQSPSNKVTEKGKDVELRCDPISGHTALYWYRQSLGQGLEFLIYFQGNSAPDKSGLPSDRFSAERTGGSVSTLTIQRTQQEDSAVYLCASSLQGNTGELFFGEGSRLTVL.

J is TRBJ2-2 and V is TRBV19; 7 nucleotides match TRBD2. The CDR3 is 13 residues long. Per the germline V gene, CDR1 is LNHDA and CDR2 is SQIVND (reference sequence). J lost 4 bases, V lost 6 bases, and 2 bases had no gene match. CDR3 sequence: CASSGGSTGELFF. The CDR3 nucleotides read TGTGCCAGTAGCGGGGGGAGCACCGGGGAGCTGTTTTTT.